Shown below are 13 T cell receptor beta chains from a single sample sequenced in a study of tumor-infiltrating lymphocytes in localized non-small cell lung cancer. Method: immunoSEQ multiplex PCR; TCRdb's copy keeps in-frame clones and lacks some. The sample has around 12,000 clones, 66% seen once. The sequenced sample consisted of lung tumor tissue. The receptors were sampled from a human donor with non-small cell lung cancer.

This chain uses TRBV7-2 with TRBJ2-7; 7 bases map to TRBD1. J was trimmed by 0 bases and V by 4 bases; bases with no gene match: 3. Per the germline V gene, CDR1 is SGHTA and CDR2 is FQGNSA. CDR3 size: 14 residues. The CDR3: CASSSTGFSYEQYF. As DNA, the CDR3 is TGTGCCAGCAGCTCGACAGGGTTCTCCTACGAGCAGTACTTC.

The V call is TRBV6-1, the J call TRBJ1-5, with D maybe TRBD1 (6 bases). The CDR3 consists of 16 residues. The germline CDR1 and CDR2 sequences are MNHNS and SASEGT. The V end lost 3 bases, the J end lost 2 bases, and 14 bases lay between the germline ends. In DNA form, the CDR3 reads TGTGCCAGCAGTGATAGAGGGCCAGGGGGCAATCAGCCCCAGCATTTT. Its translation is CASSDRGPGGNQPQHF.

This clone was detected a few times. The chain carries TRBV29-1 and TRBJ1-1, with D perhaps TRBD1 (6 bases). V gave up 7 bases and J gave up 5 bases, with 20 bases separating them. This CDR3 is 14 amino acids long. Germline loops: CDR1 SQVTM, CDR2 ANQGSEA. The CDR3 region has the DNA TGCAGCGCCTCTCGGGCAGGACAGAGGACTGAAGCTTTCTTT. This codes for CSASRAGQRTEAFF.

Comments on this clone: The same CDR3 also results from other DNA sequences found in this sample. The chain links TRBV5-1 to TRBJ2-5; 7 bases agree with TRBD1. Germline CDR1 is SGHRS and CDR2 is YFSETQ. V trimming: 7 bases; J trimming: 2 bases; junction bases outside the gene matches: 5. The CDR3 length is 13 residues. For the CDR3, the DNA is TGCGCCAGCGGCAGGGGGTCACAAGAGACCCAGTACTTC. Protein product: CASGRGSQETQYF. Using reference TRBV5-1 and TRBJ2-5 for the parts outside the CDR3, the full variable domain is KAGVTQTPRYLIKTRGQQVTLSCSPISGHRSVSWYQQTPGQGLQFLFEYFSETQRNKGNFPGRFSGRQFSNSRSEMNVSTLELGDSALYLCASGRGSQETQYFGPGTRLLVL.

The chain uses TRBV5-1 and TRBJ1-2, with no clear D. The CDR3 loop spans 13 amino acids. Germline CDR1 reads SGHRS; CDR2 reads YFSETQ. V lost 0 bases and J lost 7, with 10 bases in between. The chain's CDR3 is CASSLEGPLGYTF. CDR3 sequence (DNA): TGCGCCAGCAGCTTGGAGGGCCCTCTTGGCTACACCTTC.

The chain links TRBV28 to TRBJ2-7, with a tentative D call TRBD1 (6 bases). The germline gives CDR1 MDHEN, CDR2 SYDVKM. V lost 7 bases and J 0 bases, leaving 13 bases between the germline ends. This CDR3 is 14 amino acids long. The CDR3 nucleotides read TGTGCCAGCATCCCGACAGGACCCTCCTACGAGCAGTACTTC. This gives the protein CASIPTGPSYEQYF.

The genes are TRBV7-8 and TRBJ2-7, with a tentative D call TRBD2 (5 bases). Germline CDR1 reads SGHVS; CDR2 reads FQNEAQ. The CDR3 contains 12 residues. Trimming took 5 bases from V and 12 from J, leaving 17 bases between them. DNA for the CDR3: TGTGCCAGCAGCGCCCACGAGGGATTCGGGTACTTC. It codes for CASSAHEGFGYF.

This clone has more than one count but fewer than ten. This chain links TRBV6-6 with TRBJ2-3; no clear D gene. The CDR3 totals 12 residues. The germline V gene has CDR1 MNHNY and CDR2 SVGAGI (reference sequence). Trimming shortened V by 6 bases and J by 3 bases, and 7 bases separated the two germline ends. In DNA form, the CDR3 reads TGTGCCAGCAGGGTCGGTACAGATACGCAGTATTTT. This translates into CASRVGTDTQYF.

This clone showed up just once. This chain connects TRBV7-7 to TRBJ2-1, with D hard to call. This CDR3 is 14 amino acids long. Trimming pared 5 bases from V and 4 bases from J, leaving 12 bases between. Per germline, CDR1 SSHAT and CDR2 FNYEAQ (reference sequence). The CDR3 spells CASSPLQEYNEQFF. The CDR3 coding sequence is TGTGCCAGCAGCCCGCTCCAGGAATACAATGAGCAGTTCTTC.

J is TRBJ2-5 and V is TRBV5-1; 12 bases line up with TRBD2. The V gene end was trimmed by 0 bases and the J gene end by 3 bases; junction bases not matched to a gene: 3. Germline V gene lookup returns CDR1 SGHRS and CDR2 YFSETQ. This CDR3 comprises 16 residues. The CDR3 DNA is TGCGCCAGCAGCTTGGAGGCTAGCGGGGGGGAAGAGACCCAGTACTTC. It translates to CASSLEASGGEETQYF. The full variable domain, completed using reference TRBV5-1 and TRBJ2-5, is KAGVTQTPRYLIKTRGQQVTLSCSPISGHRSVSWYQQTPGQGLQFLFEYFSETQRNKGNFPGRFSGRQFSNSRSEMNVSTLELGDSALYLCASSLEASGGEETQYFGPGTRLLVL.

The V gene is TRBV6-5, the J gene TRBJ1-5; 8 bases agree with TRBD1. Per the germline V gene, CDR1 is MNHEY and CDR2 is SVGAGI. The V segment lost 5 bases and the J segment 7 bases; nucleotides outside the gene matches: 7. The CDR3 has 14 residues. CDR3 loop: CASSRDRTSQPQHF. Here the CDR3 DNA reads TGTGCCAGCAGTCGGGACAGGACCTCACAGCCCCAGCATTTT.

The V call is TRBV30, the J call TRBJ1-1; maybe TRBD1 (5 bases). Trimming took off 7 bases at V and 0 bases at J, with 12 bases between the two ends. From germline, CDR1 is GTSNPN and CDR2 SVGIG (reference sequence). This CDR3 has 13 amino acids. CDR3 in amino acids: CASSRGMNTEAFF. The DNA for the CDR3 is TGTGCCTCTTCCCGGGGGATGAACACTGAAGCTTTCTTT.

The chain employs TRBV7-9 and TRBJ1-5; D perhaps matches TRBD1 (6 bases). V was cut by 5 bases and J by 6 bases, with 14 bases left in between. From germline, CDR1 is SEHNR and CDR2 FQNEAQ (reference sequence). The CDR3 length is 14 residues. The CDR3 coding sequence is TGTGCCAGCAGCCGAGCAGGGGCAGGTCAGCCCCAGCATTTT. Its translation: CASSRAGAGQPQHF.